One and the same sample provided the 19 T cell receptor beta chains below, sequenced in a study of T cell responses to AZD1222 COVID-19 vaccine. The protocol was immunoSEQ multiplex PCR, while the TCRdb copy is restricted to in-frame clones and leaves out a portion. The repertoire holds 150,000 to 200,000 clones, 80% to 95% seen once, with 1.5% to 2.5% in the top ten. This specimen was peripheral blood, taken 28 days after the second AZD1222 dose. The receptor set was obtained from an adult who received the AZD1222 COVID-19 vaccine.

The gene calls are TRBV6-6 and TRBJ2-7, with D unclear. Trimming left V 5 bases short and J 6 bases short, with 11 bases between. Germline V gene sequence: CDR1 MNHNY, CDR2 SVGAGI (reference sequence). This CDR3 contains 12 residues. As DNA, the CDR3 is TGTGCCAGCAGTATTACTCGCCGCGAGCAGTACTTC. Encoded protein: CASSITRREQYF.

The genes are TRBV7-9 and TRBJ2-1, with 14 bases fitting TRBD2. Germline values: CDR1 SEHNR, CDR2 FQNEAQ (reference sequence). This CDR3 is 17 amino acids long. V dropped 1 base and J dropped 6; count of bases not matched to a gene: 5. The CDR3 is CASSLGLAGGPLNEQFF. CDR3 sequence (DNA): TGTGCCAGCAGCTTAGGACTAGCGGGAGGGCCACTCAATGAGCAGTTCTTC.

The chain joins TRBV5-6 to TRBJ2-5; no firm D call. V lost 0 bases to trimming and J lost 4 bases, with 10 bases between them. This CDR3 contains 14 residues. Germline V gene data show CDR1 as SGHDT and CDR2 as YYEEEE. CDR3 loop: CASSLEALGETQYF. The CDR3 DNA follows: TGTGCCAGCAGCTTGGAAGCGTTGGGAGAGACCCAGTACTTC.

The chain has TRBV27 and TRBJ2-2; TRBD2 might be the D (6 bases). The CDR3 covers 15 residues. Germline V lookup: CDR1 MNHEY, CDR2 SMNVEV (reference sequence). The V and J ends lost 7 bases and 1 base respectively, with 13 bases between them. CDR3 loop: CASTTDYRNTGELFF. The CDR3 DNA reads TGTGCCAGCACCACGGACTACAGGAACACCGGGGAGCTGTTTTTT.

This sequence joins TRBV20-1 and TRBJ2-7; 7 bases line up with TRBD1. This CDR3 has 20 residues. V lost 4 bases to trimming and J lost 2 bases; unmatched junction nucleotides: 26. Per germline, CDR1 DFQATT and CDR2 SNEGSKA (reference sequence). This CDR3 is CSATELPGTVGSSRTYEQYF. The CDR3 coding sequence is TGCAGTGCTACTGAATTACCCGGGACAGTCGGTTCAAGTCGGACCTACGAGCAGTACTTC.

V and J are TRBV30 and TRBJ1-6, with D uncertain. V was clipped by 7 bases and J by 5 bases, with 15 bases between them. Germline V lookup: CDR1 GTSNPN, CDR2 SVGIG (reference sequence). The CDR3 runs to 14 residues. CDR3 residues: CAFYDRRNNSPLHF. CDR3 coding DNA: TGTGCCTTTTACGACCGTCGCAATAATTCACCCCTCCACTTT.

This clone was picked up a small number of times. This specimen includes other DNA sequences encoding the same CDR3. The chain uses TRBV19 and TRBJ2-3; no definite D call. This CDR3 contains 14 residues. Germline CDR1 LNHDA, CDR2 SQIVND (reference sequence). Trimming took off 1 base at V and 1 base at J, with 6 bases between the two ends. Written as DNA, the CDR3 is TGTGCCAGTAGTATAGGTCTCCGCACAGATACGCAGTATTTT. Translation: CASSIGLRTDTQYF. Based on the CDR3 plus reference TRBV19 and TRBJ2-3, the full variable domain is DGGITQSPKYLFRKEGQNVTLSCEQNLNHDAMYWYRQDPGQGLRLIYYSQIVNDFQKGDIAEGYSVSREKKESFPLTVTSAQKNPTAFYLCASSIGLRTDTQYFGPGTRLTVL.

The rearrangement joins TRBV9 to TRBJ1-3; no clear D. Germline V gene data show CDR1 as SGDLS and CDR2 as YYNGEE. This CDR3 spans 14 amino acids. The V end was cut by 3 bases, the J end by 5 bases, with 12 bases between. The CDR3 DNA reads TGTGCCAGCAGCGCCAATCAGGAGAGAAACACCATATATTTT. It encodes CASSANQERNTIYF.

The V call is TRBV7-2, the J call TRBJ1-6; D not certain. The CDR3 has 12 residues. Trimming took 1 base from V and 7 from J, leaving 2 bases between them. Germline CDR1 and CDR2: SGHTA and FQGNSA. The DNA for the CDR3 is TGTGCCAGCAGCTTAGAAAATTCACCCCTCCACTTT. It is translated as CASSLENSPLHF.

The chain employs TRBV4-1 and TRBJ2-1, with unresolved D. V lost 1 base and J lost 5, with 15 bases in between. Germline CDR1 reads MGHRA; CDR2 reads YSYEKL. CDR3 length equals 16 residues. The CDR3 here is CASSQAPVTRNNEQFF. The CDR3 coding sequence is TGCGCCAGCAGCCAAGCCCCGGTGACCCGTAACAATGAGCAGTTCTTC.

V is TRBV7-2 and J is TRBJ1-5, with 8 positions matching TRBD1. The V and J ends lost 3 bases and 7 bases, in that order; junction bases with no gene match: 5. Germline V gene data show CDR1 as SGHTA and CDR2 as FQGNSA. The CDR3 contains 14 residues. CDR3 sequence: CASSFGQGRQPQHF. In DNA form, the CDR3 reads TGTGCCAGCAGCTTTGGACAGGGACGACAGCCCCAGCATTTT.

The chain couples TRBV11-2 to TRBJ1-1; D is uncertain. V dropped 6 bases and J dropped 0 bases, with 14 bases sitting between them. The germline CDR1 and CDR2 sequences are SGHAT and FQNNGV. This CDR3 contains 15 residues. The CDR3 nucleotides read TGTGCCAGCAGTCAGGCTGTCCGACTGAACACTGAAGCTTTCTTT. This translates into CASSQAVRLNTEAFF.

The table lists this clone with a few counts. The rearrangement links TRBV7-8 to TRBJ1-1, with TRBD1 identical over 11 bases. The CDR3 has 15 amino acids. The germline gives CDR1 SGHVS, CDR2 FQNEAQ. The V and J ends lost 3 bases and 4 bases, in that order; junction bases with no gene match: 4. The DNA of the CDR3 is TGTGCCAGCAGCTTTTTTGGGACAGGGGGCACTGAAGCTTTCTTT. Protein: CASSFFGTGGTEAFF.

About this clone itself: The germline gene is not matched at one end of the junction; a read error may be the cause. The gene calls are TRBV19 and TRBJ1-1, with D possibly being TRBD1 (6 bases). This CDR3 is 15 amino acids long. The germline V gene has CDR1 LNHDA and CDR2 SQIVND (reference sequence). The CDR3 nucleotides are TGTGCCAGTAGTTTACCGGGACACCAAACACCTGATGCTTTCTTT. Protein: CASSLPGHQTPDAFF. Variable domain in full (rest from reference TRBV19 and TRBJ1-1): DGGITQSPKYLFRKEGQNVTLSCEQNLNHDAMYWYRQDPGQGLRLIYYSQIVNDFQKGDIAEGYSVSREKKESFPLTVTSAQKNPTAFYLCASSLPGHQTPDAFFGQGTRLTVV.

The chain joins TRBV5-4 to TRBJ2-1; 8 nucleotides line up with TRBD2. Germline lookup yields CDR1 SGHNT and CDR2 YYREEE (reference sequence). The V and J ends lost 3 bases and 3 bases, in that order; junction bases with no gene match: 8. The CDR3 length is 16 residues. The CDR3, as DNA: TGTGCCAGCAGCTCAGGAGGACTAGCTGGCTACAATGAGCAGTTCTTC. Protein product: CASSSGGLAGYNEQFF.

Comment on this clone: The same CDR3 also results from other DNA sequences found in this sample. The rearrangement joins TRBV5-1 to TRBJ2-1; D may be TRBD1 or TRBD2 (6 bases each). This CDR3 is 16 amino acids long. CDR1 is SGHRS and CDR2 is YFSETQ in the germline V gene. V gave up 2 bases and J gave up 0 bases, with 12 bases separating them. The CDR3 sequence: CASSLGGTSSYNEQFF. The CDR3 nucleotides read TGCGCCAGCAGCTTAGGGGGGACGAGCTCCTACAATGAGCAGTTCTTC.

The CDR3 loop reads CATYDRGEGYTF. The CDR3 DNA reads TGTGCCACTTACGACAGGGGAGAGGGCTACACCTTC. V gene TRBV28 combines with J gene TRBJ1-2; 8 bases are shared with TRBD1. This CDR3 has 12 amino acids. Trimming cost V 10 bases and J 8 bases; bases outside gene matches: 9. Germline CDR1 and CDR2: MDHEN and SYDVKM.

This sequence joins TRBV6-5 and TRBJ1-1, with unresolved D. The germline gives CDR1 MNHEY, CDR2 SVGAGI. The CDR3 covers 15 residues. V shed 6 bases and J shed 3 bases, with 17 bases lying between them. DNA of the CDR3: TGTGCCAGCAGGACCCGTTTGGGAAGGGACACTGAAGCTTTCTTT. This encodes CASRTRLGRDTEAFF.

The V and J genes are TRBV12-3 or TRBV12-4 and TRBJ1-2; D is unresolved. The ends were cut back, 2 bases at V and 14 bases at J, with 12 bases in the middle. CDR3 size: 11 residues. This chain's CDR3 is CASSLSGLRTF. The CDR3 DNA sequence: TGTGCCAGCAGTTTATCCGGGTTGAGGACCTTC.